This T cell receptor (beta chain) came from a study of OX40 agonist ivuxolimab in advanced cancers. Study-wide findings and caveats: Among T cells, CD8+ cells averaged more expanded clones than CD4+ cells.

On this clone itself: The antigen is not known.

The CDR3 totals 16 residues. Germline trimming cut 1 base from V and 4 bases from J; bases unmatched to any gene: 0. Germline V gives CDR1 MNHEY, CDR2 SVGAGI. Blood sampling was done at baseline, cycle 4 day 1, and cycle 7 day 1. The method was immunoSEQ multiplex PCR; TCRdb's version includes in-frame clones alone and lacks a portion of them. Seen here are fewer than 70,000 clones, about nine tenths observed once, and the top ten hold around 3.9%. This sequence originates from an adult with an advanced solid tumor such as melanoma, head and neck, liver or kidney cancer. The V gene is TRBV6-5, the J gene TRBJ2-1; 14 positions match TRBD2. Here the sequenced sample was CD4+ or CD8+ T cells sorted from blood, taken in a trial of the OX40 agonist ivuxolimab. CDR3 amino acids: CASSYWTSGGYNEQFF. As DNA, the CDR3 is TGTGCCAGCAGTTACTGGACTAGCGGGGGGTACAATGAGCAGTTCTTC.